This TCR beta chain was documented in a study of vaccination effects on CD4 cells after COVID-19. Germline V gives CDR1 SGHRS, CDR2 YFSETQ. V was pared by 4 bases and J by 1 base, with 13 bases between. The CDR3 covers 15 residues. General study findings and limits: No early post-infection timepoints were available in the study, which also included few convalescent patients. Researchers report that only 1 of 255 vaccine-induced clones in healthy vaccinees cross-reacted with common cold coronaviruses.

With respect to this clone: Its antigen is not known.

Profiled with immunoSEQ multiplex PCR; TCRdb holds only in-frame clones, not every one. Altogether some 30,000 clones are present, 72% being singletons, with the ten largest covering about 11%. Peptide-pool stimulation followed by sequencing identified expanded antigen-specific CD4+ clonotypes in the ViraFEST assay. After around 10 days in culture, the CD4+ T cells were isolated. Vaccinated recipients, who were negative for nucleocapsid antibodies, had no history of SARS-CoV-2 infection. Each culture well received under 2.5 million PBMC. These cells were then cultured in IMDM with 8.5 to 10 IU/ml IL-2 and about 9.9 ug/ml peptides. Researchers swapped half the medium for IL-2 medium on both days 3 and 7.

The source was CD4+ T cells from PBMCs cultured with SARS-CoV-2 spike peptides, collected before COVID-19 vaccination. The clonotype was recovered from a human donor who received a COVID-19 vaccine. V is TRBV5-1 and J is TRBJ2-3, with D perhaps TRBD1 (5 bases). CDR3 DNA sequence: TGCGCCAGCAGCCAATCGACAGCGCGCACAGATACGCAGTATTTT. As protein: CASSQSTARTDTQYF.